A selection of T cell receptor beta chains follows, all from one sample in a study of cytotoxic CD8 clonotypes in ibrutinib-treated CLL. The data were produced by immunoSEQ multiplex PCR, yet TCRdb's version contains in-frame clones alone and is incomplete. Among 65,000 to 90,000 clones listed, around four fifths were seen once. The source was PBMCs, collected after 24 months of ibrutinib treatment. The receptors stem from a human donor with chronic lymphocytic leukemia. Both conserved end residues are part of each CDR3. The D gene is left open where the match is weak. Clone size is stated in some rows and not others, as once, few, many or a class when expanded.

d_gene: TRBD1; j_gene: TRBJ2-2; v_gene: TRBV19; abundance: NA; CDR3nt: TGTGCCAGTAGAGTGGTCGGACAGGGCTATACCGGGGAGCTGTTTTTT; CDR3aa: CASRVVGQGYTGELFF
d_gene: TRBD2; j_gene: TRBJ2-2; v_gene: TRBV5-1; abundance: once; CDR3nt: TGCGCCAGCAGCACGGGACTAGCGCGCACCGGGGAGCTGTTTTTT; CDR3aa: CASSTGLARTGELFF
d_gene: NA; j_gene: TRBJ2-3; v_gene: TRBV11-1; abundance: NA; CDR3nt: TGTGCCAGCAGCTTGGCTAGTGTACAGGGAAGCACAGATACGCAGTATTTT; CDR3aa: CASSLASVQGSTDTQYF
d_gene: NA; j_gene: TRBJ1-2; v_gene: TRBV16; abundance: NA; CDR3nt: TGTGCCAGCAGCATGGGGTTCAACTATGGCTACACCTTC; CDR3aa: CASSMGFNYGYTF
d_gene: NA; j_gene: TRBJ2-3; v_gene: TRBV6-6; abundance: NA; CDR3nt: TGTGCCAGCAGTCAACAGGGAACTAGCACAGATACGCAGTATTTT; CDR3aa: CASSQQGTSTDTQYF
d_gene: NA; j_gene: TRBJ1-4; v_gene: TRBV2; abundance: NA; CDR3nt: TGTGCCAGCAGTGAAGATAATTTACTAAATGAAAAACTGTTTTTT; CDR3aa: CASSEDNLLNEKLFF
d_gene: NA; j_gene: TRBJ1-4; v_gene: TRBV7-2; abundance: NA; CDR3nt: TGTGCCAGCAGCTTAGTAGGGACGGGAGGGAAAAAACTGTTTTTT; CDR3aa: CASSLVGTGGKKLFF
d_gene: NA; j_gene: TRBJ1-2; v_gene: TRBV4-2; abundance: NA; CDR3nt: TGTGCCAGCAGCCAAGAGCAGGTTGGTGGCTACACCTTC; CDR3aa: CASSQEQVGGYTF
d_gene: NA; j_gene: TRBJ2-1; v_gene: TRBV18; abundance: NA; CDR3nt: TGTGCCAGCTCACCCGGTGCCCGAAACAATGAGCAGTTCTTC; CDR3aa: CASSPGARNNEQFF
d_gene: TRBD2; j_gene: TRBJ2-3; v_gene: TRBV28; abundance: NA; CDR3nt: TGTGCCAGCAGTCCCCCCTTACTAGCGGGAGTTAGCACAGATACGCAGTATTTT; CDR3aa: CASSPPLLAGVSTDTQYF
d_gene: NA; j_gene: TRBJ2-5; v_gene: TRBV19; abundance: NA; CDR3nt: TGTGCCAGTAGTATTTTACTACAGGGTCCCCAAGAGACCCAGTACTTC; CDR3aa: CASSILLQGPQETQYF
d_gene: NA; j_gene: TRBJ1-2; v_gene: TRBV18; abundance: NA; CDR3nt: TGTGCCAGCTCACCGAGTTCCGGGCGCACAGGAAAAGACGGCTACACCTTC; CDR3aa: CASSPSSGRTGKDGYTF
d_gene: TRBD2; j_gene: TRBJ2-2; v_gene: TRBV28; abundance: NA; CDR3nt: TGTGCCAGCTCCTTCACGCGTGGGACTAGCGGAGCATACACCGGGGAGCTGTTTTTT; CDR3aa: CASSFTRGTSGAYTGELFF
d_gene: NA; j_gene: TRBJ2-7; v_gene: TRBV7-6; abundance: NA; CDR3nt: TGTGCCAGCAGCTTGTCCGGGCGGGGGCTTGGGGGAGTGCAGTACTTC; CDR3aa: CASSLSGRGLGGVQYF
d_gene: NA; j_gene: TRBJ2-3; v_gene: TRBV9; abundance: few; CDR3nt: TGTGCCAGCAGCGTAGGCACAGATACGCAGTATTTT; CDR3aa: CASSVGTDTQYF
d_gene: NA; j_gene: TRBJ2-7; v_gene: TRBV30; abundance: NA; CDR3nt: TGTGCTCGGAAGGACGGATACGAGCAGTACTTC; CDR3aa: CARKDGYEQYF
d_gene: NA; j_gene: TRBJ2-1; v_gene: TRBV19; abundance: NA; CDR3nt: TGTGCCAGTAGTATAGGGCGGGTCTCCTACAATGAGCAGTTCTTC; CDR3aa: CASSIGRVSYNEQFF
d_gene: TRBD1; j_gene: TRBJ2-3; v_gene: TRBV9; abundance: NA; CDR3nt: TGTGCCAGCAGCCCACGGGACAGTTCCTCAGATACGCAGTATTTT; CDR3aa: CASSPRDSSSDTQYF
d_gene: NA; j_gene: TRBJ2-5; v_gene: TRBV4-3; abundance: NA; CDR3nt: TGCGCCAGCAGTCCTTCACTGGCAGGCCAAGAGACCCAGTACTTC; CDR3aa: CASSPSLAGQETQYF
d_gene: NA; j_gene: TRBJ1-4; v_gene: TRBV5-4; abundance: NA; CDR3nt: TGTGCCAGCAGCAAGGGGGGGGCTAATGAAAAACTGTTTTTT; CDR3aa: CASSKGGANEKLFF
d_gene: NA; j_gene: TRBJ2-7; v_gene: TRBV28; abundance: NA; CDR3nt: TGTGCCAGCAGTTTAACTACCACCTACGAGCAGTACTTC; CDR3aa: CASSLTTTYEQYF
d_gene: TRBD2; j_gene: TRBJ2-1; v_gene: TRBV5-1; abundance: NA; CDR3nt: TGCGCCAGCACCGATACTAGCGGGAGCGGTGAGCAGTTCTTC; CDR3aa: CASTDTSGSGEQFF
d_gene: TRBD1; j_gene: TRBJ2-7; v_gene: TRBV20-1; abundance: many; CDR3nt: TGCAGTTCAGGACAGGGCTACGAGCAGTACTTC; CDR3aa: CSSGQGYEQYF
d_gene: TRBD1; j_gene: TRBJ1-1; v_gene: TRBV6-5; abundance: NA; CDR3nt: TGTGCCAGCGTCCGGGACAGGGAGATCGACACTGAAGCTTTCTTT; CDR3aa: CASVRDREIDTEAFF
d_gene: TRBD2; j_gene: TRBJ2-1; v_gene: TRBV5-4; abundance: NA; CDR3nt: TGTGCCAGCAGCTTGCCCCCTAGCGGGAGGGCAGGCTATGAGCAGTTCTTC; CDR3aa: CASSLPPSGRAGYEQFF
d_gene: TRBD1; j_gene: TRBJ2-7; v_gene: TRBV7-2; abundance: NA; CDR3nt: TGTGCCAGCAGCCAGGGGACAGGGAACTACGAGCAGTACTTC; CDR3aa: CASSQGTGNYEQYF
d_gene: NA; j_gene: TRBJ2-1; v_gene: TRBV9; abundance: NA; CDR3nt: TGTGCCAGCACCAACGAGCAGGGCGCTAAGCAGTTCTTC; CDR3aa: CASTNEQGAKQFF
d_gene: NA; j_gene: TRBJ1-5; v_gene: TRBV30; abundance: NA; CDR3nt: TGTGCCTGGAGCCGGTTTCTCGGGGGAAGTAATAGTTTGCCCCAGCATTTT; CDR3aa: CAWSRFLGGSNSLPQHF
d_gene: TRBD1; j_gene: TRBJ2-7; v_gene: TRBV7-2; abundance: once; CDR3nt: TGTGCCAGCAGCTCGACAGGGGACCCCAACTTTTACGAGCAGTACTTC; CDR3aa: CASSSTGDPNFYEQYF
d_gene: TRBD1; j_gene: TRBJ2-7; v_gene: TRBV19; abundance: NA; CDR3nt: TGTGCCAGTAGTATAAGGGGACAGGGGGCGCCTTACGAGCAGTACTTC; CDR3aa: CASSIRGQGAPYEQYF
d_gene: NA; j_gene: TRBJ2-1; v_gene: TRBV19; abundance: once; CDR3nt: TGTGCCAGTAGTATACTGGGCAGGCGGTCCTACAATGAGCAGTTCTTC; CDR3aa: CASSILGRRSYNEQFF
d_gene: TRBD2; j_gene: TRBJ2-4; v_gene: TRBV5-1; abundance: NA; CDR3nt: TGCGCCAGCAGCTTCGGGACTAGCGGGAGGGCCGGAAACATTCAGTACTTC; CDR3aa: CASSFGTSGRAGNIQYF
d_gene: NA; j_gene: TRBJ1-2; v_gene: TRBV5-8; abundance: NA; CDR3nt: TGTGCCAGCTGGAGAATTCATCCACGAAAGACCTATGGCTTC; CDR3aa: CASWRIHPRKTYGF
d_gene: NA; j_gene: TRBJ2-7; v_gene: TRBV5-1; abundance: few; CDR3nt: TGCGCCAGCAGCTTGGGGACTGGGGTCTTGGGATACGAGCAGTACTTC; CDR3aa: CASSLGTGVLGYEQYF
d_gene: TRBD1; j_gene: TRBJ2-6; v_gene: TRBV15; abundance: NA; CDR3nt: TGTGCCACCAGCAGAATGACCGGGACAGTGTTCCGCTCTGGGGCCAACGTCCTGACTTTC; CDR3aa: CATSRMTGTVFRSGANVLTF
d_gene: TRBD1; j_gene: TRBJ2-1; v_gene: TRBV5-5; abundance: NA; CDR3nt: TGTGCCAGCAGCTTTCAGGGGGCGGCCTACAATGAGCAGTTCTTC; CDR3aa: CASSFQGAAYNEQFF
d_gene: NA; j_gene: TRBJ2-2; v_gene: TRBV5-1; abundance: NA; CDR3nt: TGCGCCAGCAGCTTCAGGTCCGCCGGGGAGCTGTTTTTT; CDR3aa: CASSFRSAGELFF
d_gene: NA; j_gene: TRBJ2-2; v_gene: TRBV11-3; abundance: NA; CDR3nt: TGTGCCAGCAGCTCCGACTCGACTCAGAACACCGGGGAGCTGTTTTTT; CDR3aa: CASSSDSTQNTGELFF
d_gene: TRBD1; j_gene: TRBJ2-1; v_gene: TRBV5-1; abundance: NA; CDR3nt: TGCGCCAGCAGCTTGGAGACAGGGGGATACAATGAGCAGTTCTTC; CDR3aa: CASSLETGGYNEQFF
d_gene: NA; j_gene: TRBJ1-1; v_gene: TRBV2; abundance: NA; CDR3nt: TGTGCCAGCACGAAGATGAACACTGAAGCTTTCTTT; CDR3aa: CASTKMNTEAFF
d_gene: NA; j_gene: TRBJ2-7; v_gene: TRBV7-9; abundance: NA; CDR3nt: TGTGCCAGCAGCAGACTACAAAGCTCCTACGAGCAGTACTTC; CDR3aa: CASSRLQSSYEQYF
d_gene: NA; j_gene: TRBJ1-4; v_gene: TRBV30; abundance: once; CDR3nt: TGTGCCTGGAGTCCGCCAGAAGCGGGGAGAGATGAAAAACTGTTTTTT; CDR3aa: CAWSPPEAGRDEKLFF
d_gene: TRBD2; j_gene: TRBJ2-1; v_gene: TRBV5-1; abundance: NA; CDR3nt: TGCGCCAGCAGCTTGGCCGGACTAGCGGGCAGCTCCTACAATGAGCAGTTCTTC; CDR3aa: CASSLAGLAGSSYNEQFF
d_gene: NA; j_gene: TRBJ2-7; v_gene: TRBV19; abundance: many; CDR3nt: TGTGCCAGTAGCAGCGGAGTTCACGAGCAGTACTTC; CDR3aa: CASSSGVHEQYF
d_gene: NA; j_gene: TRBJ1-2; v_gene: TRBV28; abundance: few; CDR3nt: TGTGCCAGCAGTCCTCCAGGTCCCTATGGCTACACCTTC; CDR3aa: CASSPPGPYGYTF
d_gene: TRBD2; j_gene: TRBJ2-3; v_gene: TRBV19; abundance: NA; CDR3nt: TGTGCCAGTACCTCACTAGCGGGTAGCACAGATACGCAGTATTTT; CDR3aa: CASTSLAGSTDTQYF
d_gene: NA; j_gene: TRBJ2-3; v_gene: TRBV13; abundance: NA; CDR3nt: TGTGCCAGCAGCTTAGGGACAGATACGCAGTATTTT; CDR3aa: CASSLGTDTQYF
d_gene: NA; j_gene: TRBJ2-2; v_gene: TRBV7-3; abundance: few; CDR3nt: TGTGCCAGCAGCTTAAGCGCAGGAGCGAACACCGGGGAGCTGTTTTTT; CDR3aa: CASSLSAGANTGELFF
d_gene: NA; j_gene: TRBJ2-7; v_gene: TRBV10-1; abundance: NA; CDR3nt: TGCGCCAGCAGTACCAGATGGGGCCGTTTCTACGAGCAGTACTTC; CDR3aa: CASSTRWGRFYEQYF
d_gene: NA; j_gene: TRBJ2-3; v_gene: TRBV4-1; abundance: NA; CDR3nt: TGCGCCAGCAGCCCGTCGAGTGGGGTAGGAGGAGATACGCAGTATTTT; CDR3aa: CASSPSSGVGGDTQYF
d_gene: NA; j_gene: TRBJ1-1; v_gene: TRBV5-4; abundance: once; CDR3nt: TGTGCCAGCAGCTCATTTGACAGGAGATCGCACACTGAAGCTTTCTTT; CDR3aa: CASSSFDRRSHTEAFF
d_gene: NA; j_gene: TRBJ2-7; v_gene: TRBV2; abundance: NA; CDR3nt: TGTGCCAGCAGTTGGGACACCTACGAGCAGTACTTC; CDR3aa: CASSWDTYEQYF
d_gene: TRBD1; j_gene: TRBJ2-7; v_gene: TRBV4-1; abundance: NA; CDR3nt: TGCGCCAGCAGCTCCAGACAGGGGAGACCCGAGTTC; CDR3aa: CASSSRQGRPEF
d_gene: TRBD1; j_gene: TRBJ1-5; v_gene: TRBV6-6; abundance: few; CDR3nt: TGTGCCAGCAGTTACCCAAGACAGGGGTTCAATCAGCCCCAGCATTTT; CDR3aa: CASSYPRQGFNQPQHF
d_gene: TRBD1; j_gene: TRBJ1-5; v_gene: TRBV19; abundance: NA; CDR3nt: TGTGCCAGTAGGTCAACCGGGACAGGGGAGCAGCCCCAGCATTTT; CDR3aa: CASRSTGTGEQPQHF
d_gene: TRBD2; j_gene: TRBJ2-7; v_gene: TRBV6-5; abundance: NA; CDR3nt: TGTGCCAGCAGTTACTTGGGAGCGGGAGCGGGCCTCGAGCAGTACTTC; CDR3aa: CASSYLGAGAGLEQYF
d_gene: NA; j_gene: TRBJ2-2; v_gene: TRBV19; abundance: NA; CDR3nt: TGTGCCAGTAGTCCCCCTAGGGGAATCGGGGAGCTGTTTTTT; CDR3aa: CASSPPRGIGELFF
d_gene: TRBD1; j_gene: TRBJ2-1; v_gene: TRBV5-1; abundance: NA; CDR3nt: TGCGCCAGCAGCTGGGGACAGGGGAGGAATCTAGCAGACAATGAGCAGTTCTTC; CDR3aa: CASSWGQGRNLADNEQFF
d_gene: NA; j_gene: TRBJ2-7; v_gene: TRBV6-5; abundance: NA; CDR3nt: TGTGCCAGCAGTTACTCGGCTGGAACCTACGAGCAGTACTTC; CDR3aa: CASSYSAGTYEQYF